The clone carrying this TCR beta chain came up a few times. The data were obtained in a study of blood T cell repertoires in COVID-19. Study background: Spain, Italy and the United States supplied samples that represented acute and convalescent COVID-19. Nucleic acid was either cDNA or gDNA, and it came from T cells, B-cell-depleted T cells, or PBMCs.

The CDR3 covers 11 residues. V lost 5 bases, J lost 13 bases, and 11 bases lay in between. Produced via immunoSEQ multiplex PCR; TCRdb's table is partial and in-frame only. The repertoire includes roughly 120,000 clones, under 80% of them detected once, and about 2.1% sits in the top ten. The sequenced sample was peripheral blood. This sequence was found in a man between 65 and 85 years old with acute or convalescent COVID-19. The chain employs TRBV12-3 or TRBV12-4 and TRBJ1-4; D might be TRBD1 (5 bases). For the CDR3, the DNA is TGTGCCAGCAGTGGGGGGTATCGACTGTTTTTT. Amino acids: CASSGGYRLFF.